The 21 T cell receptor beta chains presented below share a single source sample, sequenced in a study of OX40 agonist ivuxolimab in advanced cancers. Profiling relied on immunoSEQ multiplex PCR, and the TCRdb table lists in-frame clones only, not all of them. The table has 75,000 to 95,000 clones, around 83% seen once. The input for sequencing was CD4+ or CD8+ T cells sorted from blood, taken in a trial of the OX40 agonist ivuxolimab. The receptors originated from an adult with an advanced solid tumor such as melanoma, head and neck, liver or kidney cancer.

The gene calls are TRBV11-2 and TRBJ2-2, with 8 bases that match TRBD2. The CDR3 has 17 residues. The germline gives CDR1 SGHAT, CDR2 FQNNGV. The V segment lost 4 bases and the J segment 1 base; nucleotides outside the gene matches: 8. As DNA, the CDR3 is TGTGCCAGCAGCTCGCCTTTTGCGGGAGGGAACACCGGGGAGCTGTTTTTT. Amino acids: CASSSPFAGGNTGELFF.

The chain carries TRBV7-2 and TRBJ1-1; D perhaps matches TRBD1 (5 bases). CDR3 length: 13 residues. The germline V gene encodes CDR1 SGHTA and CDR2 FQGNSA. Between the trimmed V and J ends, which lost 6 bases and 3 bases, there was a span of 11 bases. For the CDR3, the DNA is TGTGCCAGCAGTCCCAGGGTATACACTGAAGCTTTCTTT. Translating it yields CASSPRVYTEAFF.

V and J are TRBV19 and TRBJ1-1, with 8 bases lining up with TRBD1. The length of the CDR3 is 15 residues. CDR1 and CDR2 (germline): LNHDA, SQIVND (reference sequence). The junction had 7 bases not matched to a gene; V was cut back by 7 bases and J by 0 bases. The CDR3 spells CASTDRAELNTEAFF. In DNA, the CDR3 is TGTGCCAGTACGGACAGGGCAGAACTGAACACTGAAGCTTTCTTT.

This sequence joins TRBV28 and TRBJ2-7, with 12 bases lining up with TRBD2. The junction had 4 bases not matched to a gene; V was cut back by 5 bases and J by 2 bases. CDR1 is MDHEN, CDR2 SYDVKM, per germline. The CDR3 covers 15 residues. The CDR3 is CASSASGRGAYEQYF. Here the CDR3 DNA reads TGTGCCAGCAGTGCTAGCGGGAGGGGGGCCTACGAGCAGTACTTC.

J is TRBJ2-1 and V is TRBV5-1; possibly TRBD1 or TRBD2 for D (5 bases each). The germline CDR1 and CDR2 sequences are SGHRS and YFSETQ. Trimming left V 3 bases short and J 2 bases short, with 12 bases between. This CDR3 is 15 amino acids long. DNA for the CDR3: TGCGCCAGCAGCTCCCAGCTGGGGGCCTACAATGAGCAGTTCTTC. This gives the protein CASSSQLGAYNEQFF.

The DNA for the CDR3 is TGCGCCAGCAGCTTGGGACTAGCGGGTCTCAATGAGCAGTTCTTC. Translated: CASSLGLAGLNEQFF. This chain connects TRBV5-1 to TRBJ2-1; 10 bases align to TRBD2. Trimming at V came to 0 bases and at J to 6 bases, leaving 3 bases not matched to a gene. The CDR3 loop spans 15 amino acids. Germline V gene data show CDR1 as SGHRS and CDR2 as YFSETQ.

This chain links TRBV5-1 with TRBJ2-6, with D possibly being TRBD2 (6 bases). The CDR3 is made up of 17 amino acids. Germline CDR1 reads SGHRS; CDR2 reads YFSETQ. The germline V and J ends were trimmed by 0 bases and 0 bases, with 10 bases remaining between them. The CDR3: CASSLEVSGSGANVLTF. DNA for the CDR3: TGCGCCAGCAGCTTGGAAGTTAGCGGCTCTGGGGCCAACGTCCTGACTTTC.

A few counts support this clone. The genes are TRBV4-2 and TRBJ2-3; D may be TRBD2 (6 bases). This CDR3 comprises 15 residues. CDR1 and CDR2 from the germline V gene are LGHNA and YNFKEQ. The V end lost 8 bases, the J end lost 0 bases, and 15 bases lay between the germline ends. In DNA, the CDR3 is TGTGCCAGCGACAAGGGCGGGGCGAGCACAGATACGCAGTATTTT. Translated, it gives CASDKGGASTDTQYF.

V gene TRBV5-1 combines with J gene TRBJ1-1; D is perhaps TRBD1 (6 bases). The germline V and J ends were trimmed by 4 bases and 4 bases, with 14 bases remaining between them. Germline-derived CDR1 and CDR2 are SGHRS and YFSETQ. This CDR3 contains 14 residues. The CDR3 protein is CASSETGWSTEAFF. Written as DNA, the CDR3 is TGCGCCAGCAGCGAAACAGGGTGGAGCACTGAAGCTTTCTTT.

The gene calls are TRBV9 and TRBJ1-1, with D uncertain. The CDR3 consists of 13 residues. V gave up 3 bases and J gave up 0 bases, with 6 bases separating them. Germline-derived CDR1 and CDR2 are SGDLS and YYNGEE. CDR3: CASSGRMNTEAFF. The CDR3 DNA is TGTGCCAGCAGCGGCAGGATGAACACTGAAGCTTTCTTT. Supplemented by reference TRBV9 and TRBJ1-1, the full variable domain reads DSGVTQTPKHLITATGQRVTLRCSPRSGDLSVYWYQQSLDQGLQFLIQYYNGEERAKGNILERFSAQQFPDLHSELNLSSLELGDSALYFCASSGRMNTEAFFGQGTRLTVV.

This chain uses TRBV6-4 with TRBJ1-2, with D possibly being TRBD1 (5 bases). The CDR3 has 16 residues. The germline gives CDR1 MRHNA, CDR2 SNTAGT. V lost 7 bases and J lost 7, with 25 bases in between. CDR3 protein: CASIQPPTGGVGGYTF. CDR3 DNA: TGTGCCAGCATTCAACCACCAACGGGGGGGGTGGGTGGCTACACCTTC.

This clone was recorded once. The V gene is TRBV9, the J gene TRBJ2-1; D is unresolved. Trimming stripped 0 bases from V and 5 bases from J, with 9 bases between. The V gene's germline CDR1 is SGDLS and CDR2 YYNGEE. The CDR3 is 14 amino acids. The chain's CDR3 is CASSVAANNNEQFF. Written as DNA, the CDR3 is TGTGCCAGCAGCGTAGCGGCAAATAACAATGAGCAGTTCTTC.

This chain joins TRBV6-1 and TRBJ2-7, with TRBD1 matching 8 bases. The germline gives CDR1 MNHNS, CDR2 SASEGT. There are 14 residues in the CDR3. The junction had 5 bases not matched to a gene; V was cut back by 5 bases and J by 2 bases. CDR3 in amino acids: CASSTGTGAYEQYV. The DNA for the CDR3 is TGTGCCAGCAGTACCGGGACAGGAGCCTACGAGCAGTACGTC.

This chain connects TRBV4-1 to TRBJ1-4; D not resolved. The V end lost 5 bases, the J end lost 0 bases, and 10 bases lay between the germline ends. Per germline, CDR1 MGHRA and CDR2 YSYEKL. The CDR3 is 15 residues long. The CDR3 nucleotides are TGCGCCAGCAGCATTGGGGAAGCAACTAATGAAAAACTGTTTTTT. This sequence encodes CASSIGEATNEKLFF.

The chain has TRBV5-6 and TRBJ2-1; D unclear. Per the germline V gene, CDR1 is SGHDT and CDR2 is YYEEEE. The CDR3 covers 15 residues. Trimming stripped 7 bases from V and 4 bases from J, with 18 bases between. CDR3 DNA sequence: TGTGCCAGCGACTTGGTAACACCCGCGTACAATGAGCAGTTCTTC. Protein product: CASDLVTPAYNEQFF.

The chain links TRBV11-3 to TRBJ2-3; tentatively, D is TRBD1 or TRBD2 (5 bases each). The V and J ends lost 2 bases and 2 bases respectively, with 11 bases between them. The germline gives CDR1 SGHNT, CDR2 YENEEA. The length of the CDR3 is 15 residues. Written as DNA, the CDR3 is TGTGCCAGCAGCTTACAGGGACGGGACACAGATACGCAGTATTTT. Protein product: CASSLQGRDTDTQYF.

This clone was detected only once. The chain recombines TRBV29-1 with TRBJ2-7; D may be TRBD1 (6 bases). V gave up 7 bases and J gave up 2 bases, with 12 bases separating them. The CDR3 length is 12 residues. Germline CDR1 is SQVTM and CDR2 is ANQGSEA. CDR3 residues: CSASGVAYEQYF. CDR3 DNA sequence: TGCAGCGCTTCAGGGGTCGCCTACGAGCAGTACTTC.

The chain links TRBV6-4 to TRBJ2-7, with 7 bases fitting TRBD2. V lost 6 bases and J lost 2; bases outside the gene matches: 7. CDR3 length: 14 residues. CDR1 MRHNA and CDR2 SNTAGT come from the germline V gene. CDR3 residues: CASSRGVIAYEQYF. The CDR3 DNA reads TGTGCCAGCAGCCGGGGGGTGATAGCCTACGAGCAGTACTTC.

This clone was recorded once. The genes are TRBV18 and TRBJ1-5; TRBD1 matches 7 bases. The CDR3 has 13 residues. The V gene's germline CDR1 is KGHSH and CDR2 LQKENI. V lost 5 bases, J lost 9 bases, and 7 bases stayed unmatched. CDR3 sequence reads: CASSRDSLGPQHF. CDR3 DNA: TGTGCCAGCTCAAGGGACAGTCTAGGGCCCCAGCATTTT.

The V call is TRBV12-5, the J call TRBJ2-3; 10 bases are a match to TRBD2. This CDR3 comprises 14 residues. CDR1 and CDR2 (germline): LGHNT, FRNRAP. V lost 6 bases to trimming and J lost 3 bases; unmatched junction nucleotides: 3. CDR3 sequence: CASGQGLATDTQYF. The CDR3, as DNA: TGTGCTAGTGGCCAGGGACTAGCGACAGATACGCAGTATTTT.

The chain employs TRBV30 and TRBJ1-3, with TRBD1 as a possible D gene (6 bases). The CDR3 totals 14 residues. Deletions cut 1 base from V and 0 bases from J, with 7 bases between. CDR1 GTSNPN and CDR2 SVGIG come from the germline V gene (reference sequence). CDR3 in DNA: TGTGCCTGGAGTGGGACAGACTCTGGAAACACCATATATTTT. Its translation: CAWSGTDSGNTIYF.